The T cell receptor (beta chain) under discussion was sequenced for a study of blood T cell repertoires in COVID-19. Whole-study context: Acute-phase and convalescent COVID-19 samples originated in the United States, Italy and Spain. PBMCs, B-cell-depleted T cells, or T cells provided the cDNA or gDNA that made up the material.

Authors' data handling: Estimates of nucleated cell counts were drawn from the amplification of reference gene primers. Clones were sequenced by immunoSEQ multiplex PCR, and TCRdb holds only the in-frame ones, with some missing. The V and J calls and clone size come from that table; D and trimming were worked out from the DNA. Seen here are 55,000 to 60,000 clones, more than 70% observed once, and the top ten hold under 5%. V gave up 3 bases and J gave up 3 bases, with 24 bases separating them. Germline V gives CDR1 SGHTA, CDR2 FQGTGA. The CDR3 is 19 amino acids. The V gene is TRBV7-3, the J gene TRBJ2-1; D possibly corresponds to TRBD2 (5 bases). The TCR comes from a man aged 35-49 years with active COVID-19. Material for sequencing was peripheral blood. In DNA, the CDR3 is TGTGCCAGCAGCTTCCAATACGCGGACTGGCAGAACTACTACAATGAGCAGTTCTTC. Amino acids: CASSFQYADWQNYYNEQFF. Filled out from reference TRBV7-3 and TRBJ2-1, the complete variable domain reads GAGVSQTPSNKVTEKGKYVELRCDPISGHTALYWYRQSLGQGPEFLIYFQGTGAADDSGLPNDRFFAVRPEGSVSTLKIQRTERGDSAVYLCASSFQYADWQNYYNEQFFGPGTRLTVL.